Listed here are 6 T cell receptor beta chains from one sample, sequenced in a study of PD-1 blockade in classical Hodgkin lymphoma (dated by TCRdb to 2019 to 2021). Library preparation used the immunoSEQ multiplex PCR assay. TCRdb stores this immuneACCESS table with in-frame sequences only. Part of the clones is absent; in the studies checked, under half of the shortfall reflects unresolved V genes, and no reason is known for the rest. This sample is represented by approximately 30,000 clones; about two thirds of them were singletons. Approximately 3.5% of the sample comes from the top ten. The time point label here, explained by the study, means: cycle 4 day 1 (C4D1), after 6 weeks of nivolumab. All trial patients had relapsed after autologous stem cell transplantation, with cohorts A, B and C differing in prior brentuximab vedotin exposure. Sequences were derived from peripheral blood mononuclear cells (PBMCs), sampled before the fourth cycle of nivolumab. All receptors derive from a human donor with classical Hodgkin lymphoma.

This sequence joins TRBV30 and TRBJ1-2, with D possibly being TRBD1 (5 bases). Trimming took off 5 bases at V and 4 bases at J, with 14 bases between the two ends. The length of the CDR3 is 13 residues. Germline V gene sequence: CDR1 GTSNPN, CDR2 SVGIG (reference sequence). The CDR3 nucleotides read TGTGCCTGGGCCCTTGGGGGGGGCTATGGCTACACCTTC. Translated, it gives CAWALGGGYGYTF. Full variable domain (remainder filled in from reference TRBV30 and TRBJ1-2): SQTIHQWPATLVQPVGSPLSLECTVEGTSNPNLYWYRQAAGRGLQLLFYSVGIGQISSEVPQNLSASRPQDRQFILSSKKLLLSDSGFYLCAWALGGGYGYTFGSGTRLTVV.

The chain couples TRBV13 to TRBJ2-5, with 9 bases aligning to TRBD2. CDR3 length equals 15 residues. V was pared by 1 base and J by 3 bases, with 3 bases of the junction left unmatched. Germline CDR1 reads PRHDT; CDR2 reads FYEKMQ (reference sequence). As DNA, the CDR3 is TGTGCCAGCAGCTTAGTGTCTAGCGGGAAAGAGACCCAGTACTTC. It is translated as CASSLVSSGKETQYF.

DNA of the CDR3: TGTGCCAGCAGCTTAGAAAGGGGGTTTTATGGAAACACCATATATTTT. This translates into CASSLERGFYGNTIYF. The genes are TRBV11-2 and TRBJ1-3; TRBD1 might be the D (6 bases). The V end lost 0 bases, the J end lost 3 bases, and 12 bases lay between the germline ends. The length of the CDR3 is 16 residues. Germline V CDR1 and CDR2: SGHAT, FQNNGV.

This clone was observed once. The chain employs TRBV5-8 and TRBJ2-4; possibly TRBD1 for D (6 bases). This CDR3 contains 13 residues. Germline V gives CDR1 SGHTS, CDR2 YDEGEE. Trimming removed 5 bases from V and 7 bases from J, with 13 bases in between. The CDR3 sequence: CASRRQVLNIQYF. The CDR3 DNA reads TGTGCCAGCAGACGACAGGTTTTGAACATTCAGTACTTC.

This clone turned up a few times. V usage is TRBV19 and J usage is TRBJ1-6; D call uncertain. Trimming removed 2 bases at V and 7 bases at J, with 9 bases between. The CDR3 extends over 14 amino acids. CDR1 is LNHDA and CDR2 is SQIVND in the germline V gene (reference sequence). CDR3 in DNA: TGTGCCAGTAGTATAAGCTATGGGAATTCACCCCTCCACTTT. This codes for CASSISYGNSPLHF.

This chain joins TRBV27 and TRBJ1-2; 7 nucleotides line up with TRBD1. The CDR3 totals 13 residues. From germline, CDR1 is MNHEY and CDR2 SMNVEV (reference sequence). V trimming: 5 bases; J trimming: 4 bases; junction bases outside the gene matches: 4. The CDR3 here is CASSRDSRYGYTF. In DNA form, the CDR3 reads TGTGCCAGCAGTAGGGACAGCCGCTATGGCTACACCTTC.